The entry below describes one T cell receptor (beta chain). What it recognizes is unknown. Trimming took 2 bases from V and 7 from J, leaving 11 bases between them. Germline loops: CDR1 MGHDK, CDR2 SYGVNS. The CDR3 is 14 amino acids. The data stem from a study of CD4+ T cells in melanoma. Overall study results and limits: Diverse differentiation states were reported for melanoma neoantigen-specific CD4+ T cells.

TCRdb's table, derived via immunoSEQ multiplex PCR, lists solely in-frame clones and lacks some. The sample lists over 6,500 clones; under 75% were seen once. This chain uses TRBV25-1 with TRBJ1-4; D is unresolved. This TCR was recovered from a human donor with melanoma. Sequencing was done on a sample of cells from a culture (not recorded whether cultured in vitro). CDR3 in DNA: TGTGCCAGCAGTGAACGGGGATCGAGTGAAAAACTGTTTTTT. It codes for CASSERGSSEKLFF.